The entry that follows covers one TCR beta chain sequence. The antigen is unknown. The data originate from a study of T-cell reconstitution after alpha-beta-depleted transplantation in children. Study-level findings and limits: High day-60 TCRbeta diversity in some patients came from surviving recipient T cells and thymic progenitors. T-cell numbers and diversity one year post-transplant derived largely from freshly generated T cells. About two months after transplant, alpha-beta T cells reportedly came from several hundred expanded graft clones.

Unique molecular identifiers featured in how the TCRbeta library was prepared. TCRdb recomputed calls from the PCR reads with MiXCR, one row per CDR3 protein. The sample holds some 450,000 distinct CDR3 sequences; approximately 42% are singletons and the top ten take 25% to 30%. The source of this sequence is a girl aged 2-10 years with aplastic anemia, due to receive a stem cell transplant. The material was PBMCs, obtained before TCRalphabeta/CD19-depleted stem cell transplant.

The CDR3 loop reads CASTPGRSGTSPLHF. The CDR3 region has the DNA TGCGCCAGCACCCCTGGACGGTCCGGTACCTCACCCCTCCACTTT. The V call is TRBV5-1, the J call TRBJ1-6; D unresolved. Trimming stripped 6 bases from V and 10 bases from J, with 20 bases between. Looked up from germline, CDR1 is SGHRS and CDR2 is YFSETQ. The CDR3 is made up of 15 amino acids.